This section outlines one T cell receptor (beta chain) sequence together with its context. This entry is derived from a study of OX40 agonist ivuxolimab in advanced cancers. Using immunoSEQ multiplex PCR, the repertoire was profiled, and TCRdb retains in-frame clones only, with some absent. The table records roughly 66,000 clones, roughly 85% of them present only once. Trimming took off 3 bases at V and 4 bases at J, with 12 bases between the two ends. Germline V gene data show CDR1 as SGHAT and CDR2 as FQNNGV. The CDR3 has 14 amino acids. The chain is built from TRBV11-2 and TRBJ1-2; unclear D gene. The sequence was obtained from an adult with an advanced solid tumor such as melanoma, head and neck, liver or kidney cancer. The material sequenced was CD4+ or CD8+ T cells sorted from blood, taken in a trial of the OX40 agonist ivuxolimab. CDR3 sequence (DNA): TGTGCCAGCAGCTTGTCAACAGAAGGCTATGGCTACACCTTC. It encodes CASSLSTEGYGYTF.